The rows below give T cell receptor beta chains drawn from one sample of a study of OX40 agonist ivuxolimab in advanced cancers. Clones were read by immunoSEQ multiplex PCR, and TCRdb kept only the in-frame ones, dropping some. Of tens of thousands of clones listed, 85% to 95% were seen once; the top ten hold roughly 15%. The specimen comprised CD4+ or CD8+ T cells sorted from blood, sampled in a trial of the OX40 agonist ivuxolimab. The receptors here all came from an adult with an advanced solid tumor such as melanoma, head and neck, liver or kidney cancer. The CDR3 runs from the conserved cysteine through the conserved F or W. D genes are given only for firm matches. Clone sizes are given selectively: once, few, many, or a class where the clone is expanded.

V gene: TRBV2
D gene: TRBD1
J gene: TRBJ2-1
clone size: .
CDR3 protein: CASSYSGGQFF
CDR3 DNA: TGTGCCAGCAGTTACTCAGGGGGGCAGTTCTTC

V gene: TRBV7-9
D gene: .
J gene: TRBJ1-4
clone size: few
CDR3 protein: CASSLDEKLFF
CDR3 DNA: TGTGCCAGCAGCTTAGATGAAAAACTGTTTTTT

V gene: TRBV28
D gene: .
J gene: TRBJ2-5
clone size: .
CDR3 protein: CASSLSTGALRETQYF
CDR3 DNA: TGTGCCAGCAGTTTAAGCACTGGGGCATTGCGGGAGACCCAGTACTTC

V gene: TRBV29-1
D gene: .
J gene: TRBJ1-2
clone size: .
CDR3 protein: CSVEAGFYGYTF
CDR3 DNA: TGCAGCGTTGAAGCAGGGTTCTATGGCTACACCTTC

V gene: TRBV9
D gene: .
J gene: TRBJ1-5
clone size: .
CDR3 protein: CASSVGEFSNQPQHF
CDR3 DNA: TGTGCCAGCAGCGTAGGGGAATTTAGCAATCAGCCCCAGCATTTT

V gene: TRBV28
D gene: .
J gene: TRBJ2-7
clone size: .
CDR3 protein: CASSRDRAYEQYF
CDR3 DNA: TGTGCCAGCAGTCGGGACCGAGCCTACGAGCAGTACTTC

V gene: TRBV6-5
D gene: .
J gene: TRBJ2-1
clone size: .
CDR3 protein: CASSWTWSSYNEQFF
CDR3 DNA: TGTGCCAGCAGTTGGACGTGGAGCTCCTACAATGAGCAGTTCTTC

V gene: TRBV27
D gene: .
J gene: TRBJ1-5
clone size: .
CDR3 protein: CASSLRGAGQPQHF
CDR3 DNA: TGTGCCAGCAGTTTAAGGGGGGCGGGTCAGCCCCAGCATTTT

V gene: TRBV10-1
D gene: .
J gene: TRBJ2-3
clone size: .
CDR3 protein: CASSEQDTQYF
CDR3 DNA: TGCGCCAGCAGTGAACAGGATACGCAGTATTTT

V gene: TRBV4-1
D gene: TRBD1
J gene: TRBJ2-5
clone size: once
CDR3 protein: CASSQEQGTKETQYF
CDR3 DNA: TGCGCCAGCAGCCAAGAACAGGGGACCAAAGAGACCCAGTACTTC

V gene: TRBV10-2
D gene: TRBD2
J gene: TRBJ2-5
clone size: .
CDR3 protein: CASKRTSGREETQYF
CDR3 DNA: TGCGCCAGCAAGAGGACTAGCGGGAGGGAAGAGACCCAGTACTTC

V gene: TRBV10-2
D gene: .
J gene: TRBJ2-7
clone size: .
CDR3 protein: CASTSGSTEQYF
CDR3 DNA: TGCGCCAGCACCTCCGGGAGTACCGAGCAGTACTTC

V gene: TRBV19
D gene: TRBD2
J gene: TRBJ2-7
clone size: .
CDR3 protein: CASSMSSSGIEQYF
CDR3 DNA: TGTGCCAGTAGTATGTCGAGTAGCGGGATCGAGCAGTACTTC

V gene: TRBV27
D gene: .
J gene: TRBJ2-7
clone size: .
CDR3 protein: CASSLGRIGEQYF
CDR3 DNA: TGTGCCAGCAGTTTAGGGCGAATTGGCGAGCAGTACTTC

V gene: TRBV30
D gene: .
J gene: TRBJ2-5
clone size: .
CDR3 protein: CAWSVRGTLGGLETQYF
CDR3 DNA: TGTGCCTGGAGTGTACGAGGGACTTTAGGGGGATTAGAGACCCAGTACTTC

V gene: TRBV4-3
D gene: TRBD2
J gene: TRBJ2-7
clone size: .
CDR3 protein: CASSQFVPQRELDEQYF
CDR3 DNA: TGCGCCAGCAGCCAATTTGTTCCCCAGCGGGAGCTTGACGAGCAGTACTTC

V gene: TRBV6-1
D gene: .
J gene: TRBJ2-7
clone size: once
CDR3 protein: CASRRSGYEAYEQYF
CDR3 DNA: TGTGCCAGCAGGAGGAGCGGGTACGAAGCCTACGAGCAGTACTTC

V gene: TRBV7-9
D gene: .
J gene: TRBJ2-1
clone size: .
CDR3 protein: CASSLEGREQFF
CDR3 DNA: TGTGCCAGCAGCTTAGAAGGGCGGGAGCAGTTCTTC

V gene: TRBV19
D gene: .
J gene: TRBJ2-2
clone size: .
CDR3 protein: CASSILRGSGELFF
CDR3 DNA: TGTGCCAGTAGTATCTTAAGGGGTTCCGGGGAGCTGTTTTTT

V gene: TRBV7-9
D gene: .
J gene: TRBJ2-7
clone size: .
CDR3 protein: CASSSTPSWYEQYF
CDR3 DNA: TGTGCCAGCAGCAGCACTCCCAGCTGGTACGAGCAGTACTTC

V gene: TRBV5-1
D gene: .
J gene: TRBJ1-1
clone size: .
CDR3 protein: CASSFGVDTEAFF
CDR3 DNA: TGCGCCAGCAGCTTTGGGGTTGACACTGAAGCTTTCTTT

V gene: TRBV7-2
D gene: .
J gene: TRBJ2-1
clone size: .
CDR3 protein: CASSPKGTSSYNEQFF
CDR3 DNA: TGTGCCAGCAGCCCTAAGGGGACAAGCTCCTACAATGAGCAGTTCTTC

V gene: TRBV19
D gene: .
J gene: TRBJ2-1
clone size: medium-sized
CDR3 protein: CASRQSGGQFF
CDR3 DNA: TGTGCCAGTAGGCAATCCGGGGGGCAGTTCTTC

V gene: TRBV9
D gene: TRBD1
J gene: TRBJ1-1
clone size: .
CDR3 protein: CASSPRTGVNTEAFF
CDR3 DNA: TGTGCCAGCAGCCCCCGGACAGGCGTGAACACTGAAGCTTTCTTT

V gene: TRBV6-5
D gene: .
J gene: TRBJ1-1
clone size: .
CDR3 protein: CASSDLEVTEAFF
CDR3 DNA: TGTGCCAGCAGTGACCTGGAGGTCACTGAAGCTTTCTTT

V gene: TRBV29-1
D gene: .
J gene: TRBJ1-3
clone size: .
CDR3 protein: CSVETGDGNTIYF
CDR3 DNA: TGCAGCGTAGAAACAGGCGATGGAAACACCATATATTTT